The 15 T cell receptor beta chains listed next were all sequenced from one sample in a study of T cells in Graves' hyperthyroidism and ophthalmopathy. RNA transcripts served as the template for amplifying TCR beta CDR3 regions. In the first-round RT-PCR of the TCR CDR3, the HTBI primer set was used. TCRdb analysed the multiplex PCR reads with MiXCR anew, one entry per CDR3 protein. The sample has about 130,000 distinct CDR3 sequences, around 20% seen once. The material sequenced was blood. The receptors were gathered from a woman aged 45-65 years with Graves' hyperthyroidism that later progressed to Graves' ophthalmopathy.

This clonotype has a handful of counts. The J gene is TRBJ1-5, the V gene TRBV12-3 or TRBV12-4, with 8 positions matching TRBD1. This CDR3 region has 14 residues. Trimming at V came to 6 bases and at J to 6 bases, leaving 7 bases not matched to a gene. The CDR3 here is CASSISGTGQPQHF. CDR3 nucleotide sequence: TGTGCCAGCAGCATCTCCGGGACAGGTCAGCCCCAGCATTTT.

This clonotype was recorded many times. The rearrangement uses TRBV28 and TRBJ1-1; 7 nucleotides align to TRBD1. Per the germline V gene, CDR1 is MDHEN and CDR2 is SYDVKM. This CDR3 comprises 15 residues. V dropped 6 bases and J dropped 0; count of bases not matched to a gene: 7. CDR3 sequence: CASRRDRSMNTEAFF. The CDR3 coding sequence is TGTGCCAGCAGGCGGGACAGATCCATGAACACTGAAGCTTTCTTT.

The CDR3 DNA reads as TGTGCCAGCAGTTTATATCCGGGGGGGAACATTCAGTACTTC. Its translation is CASSLYPGGNIQYF. V usage is TRBV28 and J usage is TRBJ2-4; 8 bases match TRBD2. CDR1 MDHEN and CDR2 SYDVKM come from the germline V gene. V was pared by 1 base and J by 7 bases, with 3 bases of the junction left unmatched. This CDR3 has 14 amino acids.

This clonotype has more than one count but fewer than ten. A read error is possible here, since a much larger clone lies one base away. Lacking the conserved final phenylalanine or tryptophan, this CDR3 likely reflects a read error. The CDR3 protein is CASSLGQQETQYL. CDR3 nucleotide sequence: TGTGCCAGCTCACTGGGACAGCAAGAGACCCAGTACCTC. The chain combines TRBV18 with TRBJ2-5; 7 bases line up with TRBD1. V dropped 4 bases and J dropped 2; count of bases not matched to a gene: 1. Germline V gives CDR1 KGHSH, CDR2 LQKENI. CDR3 length equals 13 residues.

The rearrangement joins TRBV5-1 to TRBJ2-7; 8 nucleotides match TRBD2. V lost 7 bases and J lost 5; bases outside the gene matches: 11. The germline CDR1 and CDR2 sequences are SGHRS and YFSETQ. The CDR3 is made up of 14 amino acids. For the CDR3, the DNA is TGCGCCAGCGGGGCGGGAGGCCGGATGAACGAGCAGTACTTC. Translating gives CASGAGGRMNEQYF.

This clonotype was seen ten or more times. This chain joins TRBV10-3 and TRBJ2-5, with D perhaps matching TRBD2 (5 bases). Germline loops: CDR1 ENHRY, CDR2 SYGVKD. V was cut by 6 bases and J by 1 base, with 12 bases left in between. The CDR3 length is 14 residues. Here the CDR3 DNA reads TGTGCCATCAGGGGCGGGTCGAGCCAAGAGACCCAGTACTTC. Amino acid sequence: CAIRGGSSQETQYF.

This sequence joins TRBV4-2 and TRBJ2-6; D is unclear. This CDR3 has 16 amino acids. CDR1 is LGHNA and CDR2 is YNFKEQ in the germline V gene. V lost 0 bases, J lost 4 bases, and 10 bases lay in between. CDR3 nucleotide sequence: TGTGCCAGCAGCCAAGACAGTGTCTCCGGGGCCAACGTCCTGACTTTC. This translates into CASSQDSVSGANVLTF.

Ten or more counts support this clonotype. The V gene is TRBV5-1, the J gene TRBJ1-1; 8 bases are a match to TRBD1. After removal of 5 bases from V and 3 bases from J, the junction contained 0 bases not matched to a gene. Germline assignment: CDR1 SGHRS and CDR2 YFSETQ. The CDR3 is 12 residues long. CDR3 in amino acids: CASRDRDTEAFF. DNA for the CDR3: TGCGCCAGCAGGGACAGGGACACTGAAGCTTTCTTT.

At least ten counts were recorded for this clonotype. The CDR3 sequence: CASSASGLANQPQHF. The CDR3 DNA sequence: TGTGCCAGTAGTGCCTCTGGCCTAGCCAATCAGCCCCAGCATTTT. V usage is TRBV19 and J usage is TRBJ1-5, with D hard to call. Looked up from germline, CDR1 is LNHDA and CDR2 is SQIVND (reference sequence). Trimming removed 5 bases from V and 3 bases from J, with 14 bases in between. The CDR3 sequence is 15 residues long.

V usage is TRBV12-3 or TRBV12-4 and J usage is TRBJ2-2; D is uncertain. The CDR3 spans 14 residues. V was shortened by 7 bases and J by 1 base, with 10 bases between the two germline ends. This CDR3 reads CASTRLKNTGELFF. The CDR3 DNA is TGTGCCAGCACCAGACTCAAGAACACCGGGGAGCTGTTTTTT.

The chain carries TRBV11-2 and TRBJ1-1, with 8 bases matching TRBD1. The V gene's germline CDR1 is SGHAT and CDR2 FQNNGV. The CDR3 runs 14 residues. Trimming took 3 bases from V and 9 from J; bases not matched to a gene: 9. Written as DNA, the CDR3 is TGTGCCAGCAGCTTGGGGACAGGTGTAAGTCAAGCTTTCTTT. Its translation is CASSLGTGVSQAFF.

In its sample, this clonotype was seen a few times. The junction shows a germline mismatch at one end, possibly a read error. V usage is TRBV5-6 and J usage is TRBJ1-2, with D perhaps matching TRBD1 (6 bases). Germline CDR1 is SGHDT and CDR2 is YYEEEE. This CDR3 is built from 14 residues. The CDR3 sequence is CTSSPTGDHYGYTF. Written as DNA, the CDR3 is TGTACCAGCAGCCCGACAGGAGACCACTATGGCTACACCTTC.

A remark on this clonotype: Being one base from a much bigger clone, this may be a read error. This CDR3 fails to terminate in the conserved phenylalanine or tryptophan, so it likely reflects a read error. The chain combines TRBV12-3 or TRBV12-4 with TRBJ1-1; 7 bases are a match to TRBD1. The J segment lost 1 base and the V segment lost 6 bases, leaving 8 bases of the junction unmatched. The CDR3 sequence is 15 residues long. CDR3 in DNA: TGTGCCAGCAGCGCTGACAGGGTGGGGAACACTGAAGCTTTCTCT. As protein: CASSADRVGNTEAFS.

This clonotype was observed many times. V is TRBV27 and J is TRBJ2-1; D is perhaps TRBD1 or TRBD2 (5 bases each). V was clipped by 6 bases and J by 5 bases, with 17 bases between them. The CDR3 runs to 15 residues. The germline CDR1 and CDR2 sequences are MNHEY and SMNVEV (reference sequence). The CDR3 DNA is TGTGCCAGCAGCCCACGTGGGGGTGGGAACAATGAGCAGTTCTTC. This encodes CASSPRGGGNNEQFF.

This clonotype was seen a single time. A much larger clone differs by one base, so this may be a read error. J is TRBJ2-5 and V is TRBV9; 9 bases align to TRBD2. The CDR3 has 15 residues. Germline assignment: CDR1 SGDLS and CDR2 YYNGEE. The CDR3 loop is CASSVSGSWLETQHF. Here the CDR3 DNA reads TGTGCCAGCAGCGTTAGCGGGAGTTGGTTAGAGACCCAGCACTTC.